These 13 T cell receptor beta chains share one sample of origin, sequenced in a study of response to subunit inactivated influenza vaccine. One entry per CDR3 protein, called by TCRdb with MiXCR from the RT-PCR reads. The sample has over 650,000 distinct CDR3 sequences; less than 20% are singletons. Sequencing was performed on PBMCs from blood, taken about 5 days after vaccination. These receptor sequences come from a man aged 45-65 years who received an inactivated influenza vaccine.

A few counts support this clonotype. The chain has TRBV7-2 and TRBJ2-1, with 8 positions matching TRBD2. The CDR3 totals 14 residues. Germline trimming cut 5 bases from V and 5 bases from J; bases unmatched to any gene: 5. In germline, CDR1 is SGHTA, CDR2 FQGNSA. As DNA, the CDR3 is TGTGCCAGCAGCCCCCAGCGGGAGAACAATGAGCAGTTCTTC. Amino acid sequence: CASSPQRENNEQFF.

The sample holds a few counts of this clonotype. CDR3 sequence reads: CASLKLAQDTQYF. CDR3 sequence (DNA): TGTGCCAGCTTAAAACTAGCTCAAGATACGCAGTATTTT. The chain couples TRBV7-9 to TRBJ2-3, with D perhaps TRBD2 (6 bases). Germline CDR1 reads SEHNR; CDR2 reads FQNEAQ (reference sequence). Trimming shortened V by 8 bases and J by 5 bases, and 14 bases separated the two germline ends. The CDR3 runs 13 residues.

The chain is built from TRBV24-1 and TRBJ2-3, with D possibly being TRBD1 or TRBD2 (5 bases each). CDR1 is KGHDR and CDR2 is SFDVKD in the germline V gene. V was shortened by 3 bases and J by 5 bases, with 17 bases between the two germline ends. The CDR3 sequence is 16 residues long. The CDR3 region has the DNA TGTGCCACCAGTGATAATCGGGACGGAAAAGGAGATACGCAGTATTTT. Amino acids: CATSDNRDGKGDTQYF.

This clonotype was found many times. The chain recombines TRBV10-3 with TRBJ1-3; D is uncertain. This CDR3 region has 15 residues. In germline, CDR1 is ENHRY, CDR2 SYGVKD. Between the trimmed V and J ends, which lost 2 bases and 1 base, there was a span of 9 bases. Here the CDR3 DNA reads TGTGCCATCAGTGAGGTGGCTCGGTCTGGAAACACCATATATTTT. As protein: CAISEVARSGNTIYF.

In this sample, this clonotype turned up many times. The rearrangement joins TRBV6-5 to TRBJ2-1; a weak D match, TRBD2 (5 bases). V dropped 2 bases and J dropped 3 bases, with 11 bases sitting between them. Germline V gives CDR1 MNHEY, CDR2 SVGAGI. The CDR3 is made up of 15 amino acids. CDR3 nucleotides: TGTGCCAGCAGTTACGGAGGAGGACTCTACAATGAGCAGTTCTTC. Its protein is CASSYGGGLYNEQFF.

V gene TRBV4-1 combines with J gene TRBJ1-4; unclear D gene. Trimming removed 2 bases from V and 3 bases from J, with 19 bases in between. Germline loops: CDR1 MGHRA, CDR2 YSYEKL. The CDR3 runs to 18 residues. CDR3 protein: CASSQTSGRVRPNEKLFF. CDR3 nucleotides: TGCGCCAGCAGCCAAACATCGGGGAGGGTGCGGCCTAATGAAAAACTGTTTTTT.

This clonotype was recorded a few times. The rearrangement links TRBV20-1 to TRBJ2-2; D might be TRBD1 (5 bases). This CDR3 is 15 amino acids long. Germline CDR1 is DFQATT and CDR2 is SNEGSKA (reference sequence). The V end was cut by 1 base, the J end by 6 bases, with 15 bases between. The CDR3 here is CSARALGKGAGELFF. CDR3 bases: TGCAGTGCTAGAGCTTTGGGAAAAGGGGCCGGGGAGCTGTTTTTT.

This clonotype was found a few times. This chain joins TRBV4-1 and TRBJ2-4, with 7 bases lining up with TRBD2. V gave up 2 bases and J gave up 8 bases; unmatched junction bases: 9. This CDR3 is 15 amino acids long. Germline V lookup: CDR1 MGHRA, CDR2 YSYEKL. CDR3: CASSQISTSVHIQYF. CDR3 DNA sequence: TGCGCCAGCAGCCAAATCAGTACTAGCGTGCACATTCAGTACTTC.

This clonotype was seen a few times. The rearrangement joins TRBV7-8 to TRBJ1-5, with D perhaps TRBD1 (5 bases). From germline, CDR1 is SGHVS and CDR2 FQNEAQ. The CDR3 contains 17 residues. V was trimmed by 8 bases and J by 0 bases, leaving 20 bases between them. CDR3: CASPIDSLGGSNQPQHF. As DNA, the CDR3 is TGTGCCAGCCCCATTGATTCTTTGGGGGGTAGCAATCAGCCCCAGCATTTT. Variable domain in full (rest from reference TRBV7-8 and TRBJ1-5): GAGVSQSPRYKVAKRGQDVALRCDPISGHVSLFWYQQALGQGPEFLTYFQNEAQLDKSGLPSDRFFAERPEGSVSTLKIQRTQQEDSAVYLCASPIDSLGGSNQPQHFGDGTRLSIL.

This chain links TRBV7-2 with TRBJ2-1, with 9 bases identical to TRBD2. V lost 2 bases, J lost 6 bases, and 8 bases stayed unmatched. Germline-derived CDR1 and CDR2 are SGHTA and FQGNSA. This CDR3 region has 16 residues. The CDR3 loop is CASSLLRRGGRNEQFF. In nucleotides, the CDR3 is TGTGCCAGCAGCTTATTACGGCGGGGGGGGCGCAATGAGCAGTTCTTC.

The chain uses TRBV18 and TRBJ2-1; D ambiguous. This CDR3 spans 16 amino acids. V was cut by 0 bases and J by 0 bases, with 9 bases left in between. Germline V gene data show CDR1 as KGHSH and CDR2 as LQKENI. CDR3 in amino acids: CASSPPLARSYNEQFF. As DNA, the CDR3 is TGTGCCAGCTCACCACCTCTCGCCCGCTCCTACAATGAGCAGTTCTTC.

Only a few counts were recorded for this clonotype. The CDR3 spells CASSQVHEQFF. CDR3 DNA sequence: TGTGCCAGCAGCCAAGTCCATGAGCAGTTCTTC. The genes are TRBV3-1 and TRBJ2-1; unclear D gene. Germline lookup yields CDR1 LGHDT and CDR2 YNNKEL (reference sequence). CDR3 size: 11 residues. The V end was cut by 1 base, the J end by 8 bases, with 3 bases between.

The genes are TRBV12-3 or TRBV12-4 and TRBJ2-5, with 14 nucleotides matching TRBD2. V lost 5 bases and J lost 4; bases outside the gene matches: 12. The CDR3 covers 18 residues. CDR3 sequence: CASSPRLAGGLRGETQYF. CDR3 sequence (DNA): TGTGCCAGCAGTCCTCGACTAGCGGGGGGGCTTCGAGGAGAGACCCAGTACTTC.